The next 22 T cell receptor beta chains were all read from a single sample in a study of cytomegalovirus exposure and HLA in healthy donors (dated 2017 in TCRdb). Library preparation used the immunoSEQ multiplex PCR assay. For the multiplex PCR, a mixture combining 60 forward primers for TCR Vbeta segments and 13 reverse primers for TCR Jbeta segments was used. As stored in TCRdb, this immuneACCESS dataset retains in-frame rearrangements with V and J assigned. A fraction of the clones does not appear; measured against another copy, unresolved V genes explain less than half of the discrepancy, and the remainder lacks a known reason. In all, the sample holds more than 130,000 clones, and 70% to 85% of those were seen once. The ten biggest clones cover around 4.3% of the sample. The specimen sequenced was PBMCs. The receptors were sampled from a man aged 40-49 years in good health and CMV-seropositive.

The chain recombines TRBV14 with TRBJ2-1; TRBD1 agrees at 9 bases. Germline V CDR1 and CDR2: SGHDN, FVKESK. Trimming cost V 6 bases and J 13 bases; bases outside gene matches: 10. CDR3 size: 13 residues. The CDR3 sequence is CASSQDRGSPQFF. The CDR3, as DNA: TGTGCCAGCAGTCAGGACAGGGGCTCCCCCCAGTTCTTC.

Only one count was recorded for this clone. CDR3 in DNA: TGCGCCAGCAGCTTGGGAGCAGGGACAGGTCTTATCTACGAGCAGTACTTC. Protein product: CASSLGAGTGLIYEQYF. The rearrangement links TRBV5-1 to TRBJ2-7; TRBD1 matches at 8 bases. This CDR3 has 17 amino acids. Trimming at V came to 0 bases and at J to 3 bases, leaving 11 bases not matched to a gene. CDR1 and CDR2 from the germline V gene are SGHRS and YFSETQ.

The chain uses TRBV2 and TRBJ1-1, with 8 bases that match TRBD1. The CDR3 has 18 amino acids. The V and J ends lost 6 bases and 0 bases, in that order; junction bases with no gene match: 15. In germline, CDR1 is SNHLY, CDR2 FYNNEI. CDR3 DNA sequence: TGTGCCAGCAGAGCAGAGCGTCCCGGGACAGGATTGAACACTGAAGCTTTCTTT. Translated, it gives CASRAERPGTGLNTEAFF.

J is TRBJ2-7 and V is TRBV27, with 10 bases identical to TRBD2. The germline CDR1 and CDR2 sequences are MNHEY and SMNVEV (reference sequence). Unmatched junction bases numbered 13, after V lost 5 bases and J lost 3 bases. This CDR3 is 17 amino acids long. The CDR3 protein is CASSPLAGVFGSYEQYF. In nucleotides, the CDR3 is TGTGCCAGCAGTCCGCTAGCGGGGGTGTTTGGGAGCTACGAGCAGTACTTC.

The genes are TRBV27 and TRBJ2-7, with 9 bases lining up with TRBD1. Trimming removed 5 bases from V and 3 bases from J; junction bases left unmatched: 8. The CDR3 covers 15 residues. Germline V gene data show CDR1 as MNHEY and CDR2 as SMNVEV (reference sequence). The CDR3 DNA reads TGTGCCAGCAGTCTATATTCGGGACAGGGCTACGAGCAGTACTTC. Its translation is CASSLYSGQGYEQYF.

CDR3 amino acids: CASSPPSGILETQYF. The CDR3 DNA is TGTGCCAGCTCACCACCGTCGGGGATTCTAGAGACCCAGTACTTC. The rearrangement uses TRBV18 and TRBJ2-5; possible D gene TRBD2, 5 bases. Germline loops: CDR1 KGHSH, CDR2 LQKENI. Trimming cost V 0 bases and J 4 bases, with 12 bases left between them. This CDR3 region has 15 residues.

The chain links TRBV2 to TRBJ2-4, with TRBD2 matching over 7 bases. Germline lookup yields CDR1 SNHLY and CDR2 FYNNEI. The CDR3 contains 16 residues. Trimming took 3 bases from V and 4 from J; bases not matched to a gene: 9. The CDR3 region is CASSEPQSREKNIQYF. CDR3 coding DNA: TGTGCCAGCAGTGAGCCTCAGTCGCGGGAGAAAAACATTCAGTACTTC.

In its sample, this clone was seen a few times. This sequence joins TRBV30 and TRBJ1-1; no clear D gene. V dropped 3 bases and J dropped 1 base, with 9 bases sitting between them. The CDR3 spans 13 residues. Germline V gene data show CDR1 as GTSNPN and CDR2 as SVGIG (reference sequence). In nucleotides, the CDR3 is TGTGCCTGGAGGCGGGCTGAGAACACTGAAGCTTTCTTT. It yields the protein CAWRRAENTEAFF.

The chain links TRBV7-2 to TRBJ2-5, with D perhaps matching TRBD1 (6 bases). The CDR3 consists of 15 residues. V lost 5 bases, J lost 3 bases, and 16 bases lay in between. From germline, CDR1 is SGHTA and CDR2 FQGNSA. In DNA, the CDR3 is TGTGCCAGCAGCGAAGGGGTCTCAGGGGAAGAGACCCAGTACTTC. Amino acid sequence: CASSEGVSGEETQYF.

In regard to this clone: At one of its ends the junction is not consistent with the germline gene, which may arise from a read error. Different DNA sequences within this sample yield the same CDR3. The CDR3 region has the DNA TGCGCCAGCAGCTTGGAGGGGACTGTCTCCTACGAGCAGTACTTT. Translated, it gives CASSLEGTVSYEQYF. The rearrangement links TRBV5-1 to TRBJ2-7, with D perhaps TRBD2 (6 bases). CDR1 SGHRS and CDR2 YFSETQ come from the germline V gene. This CDR3 is built from 15 residues.

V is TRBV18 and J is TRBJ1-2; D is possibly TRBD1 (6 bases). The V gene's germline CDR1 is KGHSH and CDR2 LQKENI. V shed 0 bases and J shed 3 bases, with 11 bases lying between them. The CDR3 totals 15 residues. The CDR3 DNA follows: TGTGCCAGCTCACCACCACAGGGAAACTACTATGGCTACACCTTC. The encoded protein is CASSPPQGNYYGYTF.

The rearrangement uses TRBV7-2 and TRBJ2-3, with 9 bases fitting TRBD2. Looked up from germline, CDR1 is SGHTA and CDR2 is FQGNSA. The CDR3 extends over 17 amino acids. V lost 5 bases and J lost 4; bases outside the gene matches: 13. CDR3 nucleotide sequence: TGTGCCAGCAGCCCTAGGGGCGGGGGGGCCCCTCCAGATACGCAGTATTTT. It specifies CASSPRGGGAPPDTQYF.

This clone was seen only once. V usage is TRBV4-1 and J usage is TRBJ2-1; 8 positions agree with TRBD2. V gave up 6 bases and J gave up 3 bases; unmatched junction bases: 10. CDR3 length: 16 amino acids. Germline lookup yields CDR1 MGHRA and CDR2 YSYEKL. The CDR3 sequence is CASRSPGGPSYNEQFF. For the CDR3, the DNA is TGCGCCAGCAGGTCACCGGGGGGGCCCAGCTACAATGAGCAGTTCTTC.

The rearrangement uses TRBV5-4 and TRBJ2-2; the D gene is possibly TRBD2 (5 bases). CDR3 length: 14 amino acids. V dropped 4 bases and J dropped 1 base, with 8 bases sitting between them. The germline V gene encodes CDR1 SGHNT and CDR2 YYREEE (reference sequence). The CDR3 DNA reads TGTGCCAGCAGCCCGGACTGGAACACCGGGGAGCTGTTTTTT. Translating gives CASSPDWNTGELFF.

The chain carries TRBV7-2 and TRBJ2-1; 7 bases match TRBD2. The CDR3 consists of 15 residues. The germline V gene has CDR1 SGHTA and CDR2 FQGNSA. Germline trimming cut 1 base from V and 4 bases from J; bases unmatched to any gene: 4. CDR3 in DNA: TGTGCCAGCAGCTTAGTGCGGGGGACTTACAATGAGCAGTTCTTC. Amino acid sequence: CASSLVRGTYNEQFF. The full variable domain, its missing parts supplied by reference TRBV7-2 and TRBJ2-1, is GAGVSQSPSNKVTEKGKDVELRCDPISGHTALYWYRQSLGQGLEFLIYFQGNSAPDKSGLPSDRFSAERTGGSVSTLTIQRTQQEDSAVYLCASSLVRGTYNEQFFGPGTRLTVL.

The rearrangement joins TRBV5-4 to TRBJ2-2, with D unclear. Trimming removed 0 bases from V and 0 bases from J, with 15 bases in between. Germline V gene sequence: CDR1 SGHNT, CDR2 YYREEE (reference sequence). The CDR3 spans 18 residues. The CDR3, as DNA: TGTGCCAGCAGCTTGGGTGTGGAGCCTGACCCGAACACCGGGGAGCTGTTTTTT. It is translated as CASSLGVEPDPNTGELFF.

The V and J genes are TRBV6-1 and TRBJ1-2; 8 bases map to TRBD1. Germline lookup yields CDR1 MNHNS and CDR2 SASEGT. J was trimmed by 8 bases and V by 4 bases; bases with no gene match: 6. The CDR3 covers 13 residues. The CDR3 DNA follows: TGTGCCAGCAGTGGTATACAGGGGGACGGCTACACCTTC. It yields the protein CASSGIQGDGYTF.

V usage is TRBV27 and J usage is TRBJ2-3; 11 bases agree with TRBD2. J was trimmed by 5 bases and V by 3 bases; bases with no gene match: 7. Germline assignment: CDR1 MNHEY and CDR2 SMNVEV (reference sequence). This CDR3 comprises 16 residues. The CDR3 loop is CASSFALAGGVDTQYF. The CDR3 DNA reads TGTGCCAGCAGTTTTGCGCTAGCGGGGGGTGTAGATACGCAGTATTTT.

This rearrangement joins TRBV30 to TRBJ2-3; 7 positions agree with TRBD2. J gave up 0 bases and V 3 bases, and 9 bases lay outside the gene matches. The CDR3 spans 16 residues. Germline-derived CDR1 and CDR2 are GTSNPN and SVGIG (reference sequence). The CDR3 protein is CAWSFHGRTSTDTQYF. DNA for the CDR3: TGTGCCTGGAGCTTTCACGGGAGGACTAGCACAGATACGCAGTATTTT.

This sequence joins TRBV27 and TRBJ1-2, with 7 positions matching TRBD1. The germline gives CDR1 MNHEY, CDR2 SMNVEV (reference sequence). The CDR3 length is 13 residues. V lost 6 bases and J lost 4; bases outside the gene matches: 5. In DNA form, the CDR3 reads TGTGCCAGCAGGGGTGGGACAGCCTATGGCTACACCTTC. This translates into CASRGGTAYGYTF.

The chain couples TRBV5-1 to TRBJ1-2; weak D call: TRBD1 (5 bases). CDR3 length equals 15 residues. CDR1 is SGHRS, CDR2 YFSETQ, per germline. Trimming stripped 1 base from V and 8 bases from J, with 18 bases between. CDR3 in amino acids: CASSLTAGIGSGYTF. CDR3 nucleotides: TGCGCCAGCAGCTTGACTGCAGGGATCGGATCCGGCTACACCTTC.

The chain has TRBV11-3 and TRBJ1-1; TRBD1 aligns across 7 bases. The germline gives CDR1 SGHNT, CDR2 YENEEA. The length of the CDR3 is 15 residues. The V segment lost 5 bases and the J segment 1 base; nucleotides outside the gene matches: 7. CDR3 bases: TGTGCCAGCAGCCAAAACAGGGGTGGGAACACTGAAGCTTTCTTT. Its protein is CASSQNRGGNTEAFF.